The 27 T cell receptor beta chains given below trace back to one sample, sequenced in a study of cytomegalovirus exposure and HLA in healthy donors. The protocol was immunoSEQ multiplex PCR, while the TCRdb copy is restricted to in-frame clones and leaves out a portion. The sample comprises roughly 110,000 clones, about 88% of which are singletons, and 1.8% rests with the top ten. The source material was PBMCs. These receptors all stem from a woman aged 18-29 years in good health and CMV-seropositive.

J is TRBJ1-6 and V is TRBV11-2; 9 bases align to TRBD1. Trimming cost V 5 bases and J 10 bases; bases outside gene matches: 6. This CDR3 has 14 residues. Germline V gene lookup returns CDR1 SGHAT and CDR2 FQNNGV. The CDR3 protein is CASSPDRGISPLHF. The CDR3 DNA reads TGTGCCAGCAGCCCGGACAGGGGAATATCACCCCTCCACTTT.

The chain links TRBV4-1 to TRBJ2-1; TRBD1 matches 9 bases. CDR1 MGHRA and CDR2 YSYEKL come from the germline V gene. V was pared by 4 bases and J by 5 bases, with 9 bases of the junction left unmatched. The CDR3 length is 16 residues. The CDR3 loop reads CASSRVPGQGDNEQFF. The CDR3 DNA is TGCGCCAGCAGCCGGGTACCGGGACAGGGCGACAATGAGCAGTTCTTC.

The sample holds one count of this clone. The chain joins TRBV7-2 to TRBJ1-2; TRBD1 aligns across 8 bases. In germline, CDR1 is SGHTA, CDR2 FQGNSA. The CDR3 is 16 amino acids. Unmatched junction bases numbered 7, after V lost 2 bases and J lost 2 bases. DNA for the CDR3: TGTGCCAGCAGCTTAAGGTGGACAGGGCAGAACTATGGCTACACCTTC. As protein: CASSLRWTGQNYGYTF.

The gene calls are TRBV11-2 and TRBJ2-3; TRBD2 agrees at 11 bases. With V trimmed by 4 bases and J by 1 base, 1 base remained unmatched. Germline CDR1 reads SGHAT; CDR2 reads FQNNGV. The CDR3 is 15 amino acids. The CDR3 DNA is TGTGCCAGCAGCTCACTAGCGGGGGGCACAGATACGCAGTATTTT. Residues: CASSSLAGGTDTQYF.

The CDR3 DNA sequence: TGTGCCACCAGCGGCTTCAGGGGGAACACTGAAGCTTTCTTT. Translated: CATSGFRGNTEAFF. The rearrangement links TRBV15 to TRBJ1-1; D perhaps matches TRBD1 (6 bases). Trimming cost V 5 bases and J 1 base, with 11 bases left between them. The CDR3 consists of 14 residues. The germline CDR1 and CDR2 sequences are LNHNV and YYDKDF (reference sequence).

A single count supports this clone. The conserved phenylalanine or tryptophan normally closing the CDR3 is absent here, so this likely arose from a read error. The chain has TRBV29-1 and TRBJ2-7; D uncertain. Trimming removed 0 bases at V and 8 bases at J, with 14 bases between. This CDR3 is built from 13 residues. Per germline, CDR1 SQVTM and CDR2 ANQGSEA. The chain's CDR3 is CSVEDLRPWKQYS. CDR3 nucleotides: TGCAGCGTTGAAGATCTCAGGCCCTGGAAGCAGTACTCC.

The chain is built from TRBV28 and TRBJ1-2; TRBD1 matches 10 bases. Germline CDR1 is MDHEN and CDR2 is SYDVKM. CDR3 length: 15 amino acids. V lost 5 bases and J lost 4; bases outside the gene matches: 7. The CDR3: CASSPHGTGVYGYTF. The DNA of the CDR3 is TGTGCCAGCAGTCCCCACGGGACAGGGGTCTATGGCTACACCTTC.

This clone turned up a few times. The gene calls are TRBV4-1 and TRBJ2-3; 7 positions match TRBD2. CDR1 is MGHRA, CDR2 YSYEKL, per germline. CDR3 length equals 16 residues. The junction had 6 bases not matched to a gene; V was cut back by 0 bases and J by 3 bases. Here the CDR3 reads CASSQEATSTTDTQYF. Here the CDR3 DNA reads TGCGCCAGCAGCCAAGAGGCGACTAGCACGACAGATACGCAGTATTTT.

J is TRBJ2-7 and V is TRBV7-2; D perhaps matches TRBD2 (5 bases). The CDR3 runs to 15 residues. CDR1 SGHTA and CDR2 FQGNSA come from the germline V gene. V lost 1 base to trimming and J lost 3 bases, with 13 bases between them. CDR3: CASSLGPSSHYEQYV. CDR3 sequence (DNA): TGTGCCAGCAGCTTAGGCCCTAGCAGCCACTACGAGCAGTACGTC.

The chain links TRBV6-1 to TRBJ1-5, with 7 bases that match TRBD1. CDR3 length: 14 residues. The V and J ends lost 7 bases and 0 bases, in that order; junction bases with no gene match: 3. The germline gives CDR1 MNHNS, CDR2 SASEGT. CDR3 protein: CASKTGTSNQPQHF. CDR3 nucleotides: TGTGCCAGCAAGACAGGGACTAGCAATCAGCCCCAGCATTTT.

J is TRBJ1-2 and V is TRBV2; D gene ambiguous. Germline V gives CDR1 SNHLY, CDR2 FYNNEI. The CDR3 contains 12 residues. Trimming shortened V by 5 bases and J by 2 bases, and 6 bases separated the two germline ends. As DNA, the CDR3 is TGTGCCAGCAGTACAGCCAACTATGGCTACACCTTC. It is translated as CASSTANYGYTF.

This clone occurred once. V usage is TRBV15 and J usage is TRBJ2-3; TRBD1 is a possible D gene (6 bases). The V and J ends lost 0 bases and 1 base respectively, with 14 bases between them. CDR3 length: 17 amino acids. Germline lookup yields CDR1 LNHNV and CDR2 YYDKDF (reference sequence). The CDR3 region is CATSRDNPGEGTDTQYF. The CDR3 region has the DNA TGTGCCACCAGCAGAGATAATCCAGGGGAAGGCACAGATACGCAGTATTTT.

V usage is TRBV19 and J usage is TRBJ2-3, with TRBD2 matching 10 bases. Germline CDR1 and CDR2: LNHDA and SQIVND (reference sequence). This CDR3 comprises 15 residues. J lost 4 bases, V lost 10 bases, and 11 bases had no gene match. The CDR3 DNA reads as TGTGCCACCCAATCTCTAGCGGGGGTGGCAGATACGCAGTATTTT. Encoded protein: CATQSLAGVADTQYF.

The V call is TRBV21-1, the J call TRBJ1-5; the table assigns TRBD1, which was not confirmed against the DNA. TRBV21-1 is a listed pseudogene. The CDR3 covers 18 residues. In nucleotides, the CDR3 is TGTGCCAGCAGCAAAGATACAGGGTATCCCTTTCCACATCAGCCCCAGCATTTT. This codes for CASSKDTGYPFPHQPQHF.

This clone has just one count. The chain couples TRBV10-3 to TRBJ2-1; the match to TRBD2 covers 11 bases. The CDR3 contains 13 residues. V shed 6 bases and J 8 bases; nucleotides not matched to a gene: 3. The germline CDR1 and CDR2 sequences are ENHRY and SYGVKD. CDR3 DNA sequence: TGTGCCATCAGACTAGCGGGGGACGATGAGCAGTTCTTC. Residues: CAIRLAGDDEQFF.

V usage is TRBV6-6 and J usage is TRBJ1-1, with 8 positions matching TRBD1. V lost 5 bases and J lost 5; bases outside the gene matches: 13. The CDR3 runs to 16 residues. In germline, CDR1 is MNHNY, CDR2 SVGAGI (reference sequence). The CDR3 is CASSRLSGTGKTEAFF. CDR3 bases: TGTGCCAGCAGTCGTCTCTCCGGGACAGGCAAGACTGAAGCTTTCTTT.

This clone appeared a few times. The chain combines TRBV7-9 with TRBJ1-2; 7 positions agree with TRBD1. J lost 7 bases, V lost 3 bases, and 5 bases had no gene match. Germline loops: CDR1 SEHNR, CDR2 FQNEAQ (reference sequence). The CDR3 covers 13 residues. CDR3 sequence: CASSFPDRFGYTF. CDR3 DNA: TGTGCCAGCAGCTTTCCGGACAGGTTTGGCTACACCTTC.

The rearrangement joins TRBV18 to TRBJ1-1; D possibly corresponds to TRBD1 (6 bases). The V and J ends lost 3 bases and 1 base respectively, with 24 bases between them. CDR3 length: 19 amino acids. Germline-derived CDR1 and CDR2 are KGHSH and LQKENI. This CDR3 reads CASSPRGLTGGLRNTEAFF. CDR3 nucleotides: TGTGCCAGCTCACCCCGGGGCCTGACAGGCGGCCTAAGGAACACTGAAGCTTTCTTT.

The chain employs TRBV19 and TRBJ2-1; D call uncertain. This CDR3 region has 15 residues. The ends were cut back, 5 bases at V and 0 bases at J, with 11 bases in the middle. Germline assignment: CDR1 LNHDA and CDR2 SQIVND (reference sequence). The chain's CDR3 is CASSGRWSSYNEQFF. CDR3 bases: TGTGCCAGTAGTGGTAGGTGGAGCTCCTACAATGAGCAGTTCTTC. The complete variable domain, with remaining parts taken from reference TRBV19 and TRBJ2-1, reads DGGITQSPKYLFRKEGQNVTLSCEQNLNHDAMYWYRQDPGQGLRLIYYSQIVNDFQKGDIAEGYSVSREKKESFPLTVTSAQKNPTAFYLCASSGRWSSYNEQFFGPGTRLTVL.

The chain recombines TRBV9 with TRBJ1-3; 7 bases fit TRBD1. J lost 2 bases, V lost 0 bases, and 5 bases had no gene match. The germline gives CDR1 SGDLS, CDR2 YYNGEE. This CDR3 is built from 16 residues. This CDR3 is CASSVGTTGPGNTIYF. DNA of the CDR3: TGTGCCAGCAGCGTAGGGACGACAGGGCCTGGAAACACCATATATTTT.

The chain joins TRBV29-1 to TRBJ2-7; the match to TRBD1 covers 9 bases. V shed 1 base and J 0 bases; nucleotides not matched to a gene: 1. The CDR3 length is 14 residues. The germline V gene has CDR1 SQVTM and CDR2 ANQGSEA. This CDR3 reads CSVEGTGVSYEQYF. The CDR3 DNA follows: TGCAGCGTTGAAGGGACAGGGGTCTCCTACGAGCAGTACTTC.

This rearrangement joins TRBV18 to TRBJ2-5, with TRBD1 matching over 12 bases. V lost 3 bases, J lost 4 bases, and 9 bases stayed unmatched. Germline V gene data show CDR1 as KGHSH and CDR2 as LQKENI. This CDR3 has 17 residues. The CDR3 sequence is CASSPPGQGAFGETQYF. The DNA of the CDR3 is TGTGCCAGCTCACCGCCGGGACAGGGGGCTTTTGGAGAGACCCAGTACTTC.

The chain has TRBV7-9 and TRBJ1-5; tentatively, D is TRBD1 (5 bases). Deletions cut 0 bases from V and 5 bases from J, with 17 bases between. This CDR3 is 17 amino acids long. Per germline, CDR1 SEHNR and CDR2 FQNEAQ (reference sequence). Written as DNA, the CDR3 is TGTGCCAGCAGCTTAGCGGAGGGCAGGGCGGTAGATCAGCCCCAGCATTTT. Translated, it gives CASSLAEGRAVDQPQHF.

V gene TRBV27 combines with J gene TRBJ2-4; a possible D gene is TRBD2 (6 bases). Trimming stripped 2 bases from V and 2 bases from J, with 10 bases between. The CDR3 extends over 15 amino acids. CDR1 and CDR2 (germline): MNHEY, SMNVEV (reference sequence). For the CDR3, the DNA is TGTGCCAGCAGTTTAGTCGGGGGACCCAAAAACATTCAGTACTTC. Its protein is CASSLVGGPKNIQYF.

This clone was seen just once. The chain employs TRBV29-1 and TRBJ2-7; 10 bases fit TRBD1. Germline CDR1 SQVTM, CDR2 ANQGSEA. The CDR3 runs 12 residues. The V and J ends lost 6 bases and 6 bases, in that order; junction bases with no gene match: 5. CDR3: CSVGTGDGEQYF. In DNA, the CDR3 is TGCAGCGTAGGGACAGGGGATGGCGAGCAGTACTTC.

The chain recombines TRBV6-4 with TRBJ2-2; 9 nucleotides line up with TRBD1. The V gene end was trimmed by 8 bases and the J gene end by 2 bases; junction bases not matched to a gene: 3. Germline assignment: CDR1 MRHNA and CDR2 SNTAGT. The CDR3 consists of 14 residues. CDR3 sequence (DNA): TGTGCCAGCCGGGACAGGGCTAACACCGGGGAGCTGTTTTTT. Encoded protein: CASRDRANTGELFF.

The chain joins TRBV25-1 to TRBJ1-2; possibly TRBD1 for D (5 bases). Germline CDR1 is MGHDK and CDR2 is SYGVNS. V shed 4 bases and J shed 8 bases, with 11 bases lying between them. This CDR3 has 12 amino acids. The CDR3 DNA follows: TGTGCCAGCAGTGTTGGCGGGGCCGGCTACACCTTC. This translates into CASSVGGAGYTF.